This TCR beta chain was identified in a study of T cell repertoires in cytomegalovirus infection. Study-wide background: The public TCR beta signatures pointed to both CMV infection and matching HLA type. Findings of the study overall: Using cumulative public TCR beta family frequency, the authors identified those who carried CMV together with the relevant HLA. The response measured ex vivo was dominated by TCR beta clonotypes (HLA-C-restricted and CMV-specific).

Deletions cut 4 bases from V and 1 base from J, with 13 bases between. The CDR3 totals 15 residues. From germline, CDR1 is MNHNS and CDR2 SASEGT. This clonotype came up a few times. Its antigen is not known. One entry per CDR3 protein, called by TCRdb with MiXCR from the reads. Among about 190,000 distinct CDR3 sequences listed, roughly 28% were seen once. This TCR derives from a human donor in good health (CMV status not recorded). Some clones in this sample may be carry-over from other donors' samples. This rearrangement joins TRBV6-1 to TRBJ1-1; possible D gene TRBD1, 5 bases. The sample was PBMCs. The CDR3 DNA is TGTGCCAGCAGTGTACATCCGGGGACGAACACTGAAGCTTTCTTT. Amino acid sequence: CASSVHPGTNTEAFF.